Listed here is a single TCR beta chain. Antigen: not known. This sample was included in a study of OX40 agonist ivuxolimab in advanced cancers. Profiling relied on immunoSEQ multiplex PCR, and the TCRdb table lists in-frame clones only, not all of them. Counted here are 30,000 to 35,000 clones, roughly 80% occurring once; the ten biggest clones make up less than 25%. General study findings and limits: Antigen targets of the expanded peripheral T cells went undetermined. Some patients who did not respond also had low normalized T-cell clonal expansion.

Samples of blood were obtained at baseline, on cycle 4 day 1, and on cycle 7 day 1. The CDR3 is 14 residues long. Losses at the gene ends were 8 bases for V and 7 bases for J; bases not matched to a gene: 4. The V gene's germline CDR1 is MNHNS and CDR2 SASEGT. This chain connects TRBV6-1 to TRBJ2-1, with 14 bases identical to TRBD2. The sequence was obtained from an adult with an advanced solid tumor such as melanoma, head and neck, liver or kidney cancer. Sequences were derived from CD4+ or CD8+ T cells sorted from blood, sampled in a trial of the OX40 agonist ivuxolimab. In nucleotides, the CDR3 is TGTGCCAGCCCGGGACTAGCGGGAGAAAATGAGCAGTTCTTC. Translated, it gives CASPGLAGENEQFF.